This entry lists 12 T cell receptor beta chains sequenced from one sample in a study of cytomegalovirus exposure and HLA in healthy donors. Amplification used 60 Vbeta primers and 13 Jbeta primers. Libraries were prepared by immunoSEQ multiplex PCR; TCRdb keeps only in-frame clonotypes and omits some of them. The data contain 110,000 to 150,000 clones, 80% to 85% of them singletons. The sequencing input was PBMCs. The receptors were gathered from a male donor in good health and CMV-seropositive.

V and J are TRBV19 and TRBJ2-7; perhaps TRBD1 as D (6 bases). Germline loops: CDR1 LNHDA, CDR2 SQIVND (reference sequence). The V gene lost 4 bases and the J gene lost 7 bases, with 17 bases spanning the gap. This CDR3 is built from 14 residues. DNA for the CDR3: TGTGCCAGTAGTACCGGGACAAGGGAAAGGGAGCAGTACTTC. Translated: CASSTGTREREQYF.

The rearrangement links TRBV15 to TRBJ2-5; 9 bases fit TRBD1. Unmatched junction bases numbered 4, after V lost 3 bases and J lost 5 bases. The CDR3 has 14 residues. Looked up from germline, CDR1 is LNHNV and CDR2 is YYDKDF (reference sequence). The CDR3 here is CATSRTGGRETQYF. The DNA of the CDR3 is TGTGCCACCAGCAGGACAGGGGGGAGGGAGACCCAGTACTTC.

V is TRBV9 and J is TRBJ2-3; D gene unclear. Germline V gene data show CDR1 as SGDLS and CDR2 as YYNGEE. Trimming cost V 0 bases and J 0 bases, with 11 bases left between them. The CDR3 loop spans 16 amino acids. CDR3 region: CASSVGQGSSTDTQYF. In DNA form, the CDR3 reads TGTGCCAGCAGCGTAGGACAAGGATCAAGCACAGATACGCAGTATTTT.

This clone was seen a few times. The CDR3 region has the DNA TGTGCCACCAGCAGAGGCGGGTCGGGCACTGAAGCTTTCTTT. This codes for CATSRGGSGTEAFF. This chain uses TRBV15 with TRBJ1-1; D ambiguous. V shed 1 base and J shed 4 bases, with 10 bases lying between them. Germline CDR1 reads LNHNV; CDR2 reads YYDKDF (reference sequence). The CDR3 has 14 amino acids.

This chain uses TRBV27 with TRBJ2-7; 9 bases map to TRBD2. This CDR3 has 15 amino acids. Losses at the gene ends were 3 bases for V and 1 base for J; bases not matched to a gene: 4. CDR1 and CDR2 from the germline V gene are MNHEY and SMNVEV (reference sequence). The CDR3 DNA follows: TGTGCCAGCAGTTTTCTAGCGGGGCGTTCCTACGAGCAGTACTTC. This codes for CASSFLAGRSYEQYF.

V usage is TRBV5-1 and J usage is TRBJ2-5; D is ambiguous. The CDR3 spans 14 residues. V lost 1 base and J 2 bases, leaving 9 bases between the germline ends. CDR1 is SGHRS, CDR2 YFSETQ, per germline. CDR3 coding DNA: TGCGCCAGCAGCTTGAATGGCTTTCAAGAGACCCAGTACTTC. Its translation is CASSLNGFQETQYF.

This chain joins TRBV7-2 and TRBJ2-7, with TRBD2 matching over 8 bases. The V and J ends lost 4 bases and 7 bases, in that order; junction bases with no gene match: 9. This CDR3 spans 14 amino acids. Germline V gene data show CDR1 as SGHTA and CDR2 as FQGNSA. The CDR3 nucleotides read TGTGCCAGCAGCTCGGGCCTGACTAGCGAGGAGCAGTACTTC. Translating gives CASSSGLTSEEQYF.

The CDR3: CASSLVAGAPAPYNEQFF. The CDR3, as DNA: TGTGCCAGCAGCTTAGTAGCGGGGGCCCCGGCGCCCTACAATGAGCAGTTCTTC. The V call is TRBV7-8, the J call TRBJ2-1, with 9 bases lining up with TRBD2. The V gene end was trimmed by 1 base and the J gene end by 2 bases; junction bases not matched to a gene: 9. The CDR3 sequence is 18 residues long. CDR1 and CDR2 from the germline V gene are SGHVS and FQNEAQ. Combining the CDR3 with reference TRBV7-8 and TRBJ2-1 gives the whole variable domain GAGVSQSPRYKVAKRGQDVALRCDPISGHVSLFWYQQALGQGPEFLTYFQNEAQLDKSGLPSDRFFAERPEGSVSTLKIQRTQQEDSAVYLCASSLVAGAPAPYNEQFFGPGTRLTVL.

The chain employs TRBV30 and TRBJ2-5, with D uncertain. Germline V CDR1 and CDR2: GTSNPN, SVGIG (reference sequence). V was clipped by 1 base and J by 1 base, with 7 bases between them. The CDR3 covers 13 residues. The CDR3 protein is CAWSGRLQETQYF. The DNA for the CDR3 is TGTGCCTGGAGTGGGAGACTCCAAGAGACCCAGTACTTC.

Written as DNA, the CDR3 is TGTGCCAGCAGCTTAGGCTTGGGGCTAGCGGGGCCGCGGGAAGAGACCCAGTACTTC. This translates into CASSLGLGLAGPREETQYF. V is TRBV7-9 and J is TRBJ2-5, with 9 bases aligning to TRBD2. This CDR3 region has 19 residues. With 1 base clipped from V and 3 bases from J, the junction kept 15 bases outside the gene matches. Germline V gives CDR1 SEHNR, CDR2 FQNEAQ (reference sequence).

The chain couples TRBV5-8 to TRBJ2-2, with TRBD2 matching over 7 bases. Germline V CDR1 and CDR2: SGHTS, YDEGEE. The CDR3 spans 16 residues. J lost 0 bases, V lost 3 bases, and 5 bases had no gene match. The CDR3: CASSSGTITNTGELFF. The CDR3 nucleotides read TGTGCCAGCAGCTCCGGGACTATCACGAACACCGGGGAGCTGTTTTTT.

This clone was seen more than once but under ten times. The chain joins TRBV19 to TRBJ2-3; D possibly corresponds to TRBD1 (5 bases). CDR1 is LNHDA and CDR2 is SQIVND in the germline V gene (reference sequence). Trimming took 1 base from V and 4 from J, leaving 12 bases between them. The CDR3 sequence is 15 residues long. The CDR3 reads CASSIAGYGADTQYF. The CDR3 coding sequence is TGTGCCAGTAGTATAGCAGGGTATGGGGCAGATACGCAGTATTTT.